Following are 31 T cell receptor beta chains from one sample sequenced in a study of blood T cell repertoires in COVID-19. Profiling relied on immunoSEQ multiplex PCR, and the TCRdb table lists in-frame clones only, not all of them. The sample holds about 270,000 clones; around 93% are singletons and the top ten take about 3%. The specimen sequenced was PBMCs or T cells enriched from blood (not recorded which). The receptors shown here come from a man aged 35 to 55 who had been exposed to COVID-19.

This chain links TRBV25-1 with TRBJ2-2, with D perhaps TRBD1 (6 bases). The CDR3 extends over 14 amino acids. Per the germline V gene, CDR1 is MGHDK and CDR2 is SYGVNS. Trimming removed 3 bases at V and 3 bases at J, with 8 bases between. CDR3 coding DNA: TGTGCCAGCAGTGAGGACAGCTACACCGGGGAGCTGTTTTTT. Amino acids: CASSEDSYTGELFF. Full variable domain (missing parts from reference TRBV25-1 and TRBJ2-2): EADIYQTPRYLVIGTGKKITLECSQTMGHDKMYWYQQDPGMELHLIHYSYGVNSTEKGDLSSESTVSRIRTEHFPLTLESARPSHTSQYLCASSEDSYTGELFFGEGSRLTVL.

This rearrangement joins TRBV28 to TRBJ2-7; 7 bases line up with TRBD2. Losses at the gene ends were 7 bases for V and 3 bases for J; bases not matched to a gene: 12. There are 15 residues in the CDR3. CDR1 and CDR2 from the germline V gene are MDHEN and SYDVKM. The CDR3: CASIPGGSRSYEQYF. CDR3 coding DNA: TGTGCCAGCATTCCAGGCGGGAGTAGGAGCTACGAGCAGTACTTC.

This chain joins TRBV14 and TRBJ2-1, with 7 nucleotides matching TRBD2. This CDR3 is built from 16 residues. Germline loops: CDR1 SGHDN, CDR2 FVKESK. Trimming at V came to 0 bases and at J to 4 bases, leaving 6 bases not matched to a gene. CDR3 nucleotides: TGTGCCAGCAGCCAAGAGGGGGGGTTCTGGTACAATGAGCAGTTCTTC. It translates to CASSQEGGFWYNEQFF. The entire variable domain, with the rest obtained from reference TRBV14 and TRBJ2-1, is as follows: EAGVTQFPSHSVIEKGQTVTLRCDPISGHDNLYWYRRVMGKEIKFLLHFVKESKQDESGMPNNRFLAERTGGTYSTLKVQPAELEDSGVYFCASSQEGGFWYNEQFFGPGTRLTVL.

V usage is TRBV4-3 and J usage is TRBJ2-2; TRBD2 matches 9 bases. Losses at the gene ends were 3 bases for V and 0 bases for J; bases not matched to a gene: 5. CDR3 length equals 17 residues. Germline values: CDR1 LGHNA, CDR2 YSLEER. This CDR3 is CASSHEASGTNTGELFF. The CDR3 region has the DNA TGCGCCAGCAGCCACGAAGCTAGCGGGACGAACACCGGGGAGCTGTTTTTT.

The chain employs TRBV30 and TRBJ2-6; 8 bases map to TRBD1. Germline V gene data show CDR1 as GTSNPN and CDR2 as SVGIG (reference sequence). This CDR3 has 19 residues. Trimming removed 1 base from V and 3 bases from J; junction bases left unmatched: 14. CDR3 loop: CAWSAVVAGGYFGANVLTF. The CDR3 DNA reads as TGTGCCTGGAGTGCAGTAGTCGCAGGGGGCTATTTTGGGGCCAACGTCCTGACTTTC.

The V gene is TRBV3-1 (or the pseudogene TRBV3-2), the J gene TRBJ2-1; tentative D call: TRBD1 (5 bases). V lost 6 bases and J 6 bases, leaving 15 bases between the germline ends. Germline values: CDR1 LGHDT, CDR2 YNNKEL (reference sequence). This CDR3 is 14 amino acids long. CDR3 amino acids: CASSLRTTSNEQFF. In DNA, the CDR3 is TGTGCCAGCAGTTTACGGACAACCTCCAATGAGCAGTTCTTC.

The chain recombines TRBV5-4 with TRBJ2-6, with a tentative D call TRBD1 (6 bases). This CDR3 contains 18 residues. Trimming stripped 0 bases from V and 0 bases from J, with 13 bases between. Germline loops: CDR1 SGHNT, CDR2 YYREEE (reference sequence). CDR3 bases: TGTGCCAGCAGCTTGGCAGGGGCTTACTACTCTGGGGCCAACGTCCTGACTTTC. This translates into CASSLAGAYYSGANVLTF.

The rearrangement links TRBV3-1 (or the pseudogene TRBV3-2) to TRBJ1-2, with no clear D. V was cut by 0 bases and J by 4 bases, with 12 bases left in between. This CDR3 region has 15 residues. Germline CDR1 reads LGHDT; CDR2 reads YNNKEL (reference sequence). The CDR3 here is CASSQERGYSYGYTF. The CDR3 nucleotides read TGTGCCAGCAGCCAAGAAAGAGGGTACTCCTATGGCTACACCTTC.

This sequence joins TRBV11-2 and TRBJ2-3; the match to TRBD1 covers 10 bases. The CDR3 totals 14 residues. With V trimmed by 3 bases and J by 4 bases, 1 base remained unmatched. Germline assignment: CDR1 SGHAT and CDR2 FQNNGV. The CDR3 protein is CASSFGQGADTQYF. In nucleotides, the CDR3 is TGTGCCAGCAGCTTCGGACAGGGGGCAGATACGCAGTATTTT.

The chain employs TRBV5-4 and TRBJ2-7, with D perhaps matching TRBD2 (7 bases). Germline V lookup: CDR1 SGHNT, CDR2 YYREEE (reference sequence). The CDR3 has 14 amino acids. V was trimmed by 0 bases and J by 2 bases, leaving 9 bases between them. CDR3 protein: CASSLGGGTYEQYF. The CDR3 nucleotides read TGTGCCAGCAGCTTGGGGGGGGGCACCTACGAGCAGTACTTC.

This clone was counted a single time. In DNA form, the CDR3 reads TGTGCCAGCAGCCCTCGCACAGATACGCAGTATTTT. Translation: CASSPRTDTQYF. The chain couples TRBV4-2 to TRBJ2-3; D gene ambiguous. With 4 bases removed from V and 1 base from J, the gap between germline ends came to 3 bases. The germline CDR1 and CDR2 sequences are LGHNA and YNFKEQ. The CDR3 contains 12 residues.

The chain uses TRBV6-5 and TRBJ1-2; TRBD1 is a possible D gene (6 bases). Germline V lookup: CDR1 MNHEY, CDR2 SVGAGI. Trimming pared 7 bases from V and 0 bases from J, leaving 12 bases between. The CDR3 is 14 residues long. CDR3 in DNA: TGTGCCAGCAAACGGACAGCCCCTAACTATGGCTACACCTTC. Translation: CASKRTAPNYGYTF.

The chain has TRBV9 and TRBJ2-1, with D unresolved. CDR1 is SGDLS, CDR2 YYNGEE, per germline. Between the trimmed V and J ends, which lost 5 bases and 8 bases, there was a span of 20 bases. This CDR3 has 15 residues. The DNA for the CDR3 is TGTGCCAGCAGTTCTCCCTACAGTCGGCTCGATGAGCAGTTCTTC. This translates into CASSSPYSRLDEQFF.

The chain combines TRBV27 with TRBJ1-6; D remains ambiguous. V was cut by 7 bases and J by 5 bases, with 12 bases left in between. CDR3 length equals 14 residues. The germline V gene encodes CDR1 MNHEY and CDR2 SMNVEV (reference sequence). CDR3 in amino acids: CASTPGYNNSPLHF. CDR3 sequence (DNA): TGTGCCAGCACCCCGGGATATAATAATTCACCCCTCCACTTT.

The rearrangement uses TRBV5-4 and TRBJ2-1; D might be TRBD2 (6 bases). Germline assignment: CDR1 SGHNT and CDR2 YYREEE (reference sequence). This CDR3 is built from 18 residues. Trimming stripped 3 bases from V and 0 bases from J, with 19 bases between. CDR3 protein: CASSSTRLAETSYNEQFF. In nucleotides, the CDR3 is TGTGCCAGCAGCTCAACTAGATTAGCGGAGACCTCCTACAATGAGCAGTTCTTC. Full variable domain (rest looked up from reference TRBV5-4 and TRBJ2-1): ETGVTQSPTHLIKTRGQQVTLRCSSQSGHNTVSWYQQALGQGPQFIFQYYREEENGRGNFPPRFSGLQFPNYSSELNVNALELDDSALYLCASSSTRLAETSYNEQFFGPGTRLTVL.

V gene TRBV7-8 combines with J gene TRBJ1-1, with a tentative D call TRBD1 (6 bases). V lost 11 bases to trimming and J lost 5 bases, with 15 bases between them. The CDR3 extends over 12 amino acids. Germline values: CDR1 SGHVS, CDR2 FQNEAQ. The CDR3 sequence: CARKEGGTEAFF. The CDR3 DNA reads TGTGCCCGTAAGGAGGGGGGGACTGAAGCTTTCTTT.

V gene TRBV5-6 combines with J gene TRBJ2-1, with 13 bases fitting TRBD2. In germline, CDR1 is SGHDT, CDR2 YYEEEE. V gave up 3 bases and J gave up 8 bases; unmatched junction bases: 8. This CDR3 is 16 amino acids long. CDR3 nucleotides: TGTGCCAGCAGCTCCTGGACTAGCGGGAGTCCCTATGAGCAGTTCTTC. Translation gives CASSSWTSGSPYEQFF.

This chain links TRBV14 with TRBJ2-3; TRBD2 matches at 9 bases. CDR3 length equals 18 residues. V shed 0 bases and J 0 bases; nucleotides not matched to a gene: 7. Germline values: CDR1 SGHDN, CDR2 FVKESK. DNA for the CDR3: TGTGCCAGCAGCCAAGATCTAGTAGCGGGAGAGAGCACAGATACGCAGTATTTT. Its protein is CASSQDLVAGESTDTQYF. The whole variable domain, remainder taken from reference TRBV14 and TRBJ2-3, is EAGVTQFPSHSVIEKGQTVTLRCDPISGHDNLYWYRRVMGKEIKFLLHFVKESKQDESGMPNNRFLAERTGGTYSTLKVQPAELEDSGVYFCASSQDLVAGESTDTQYFGPGTRLTVL.

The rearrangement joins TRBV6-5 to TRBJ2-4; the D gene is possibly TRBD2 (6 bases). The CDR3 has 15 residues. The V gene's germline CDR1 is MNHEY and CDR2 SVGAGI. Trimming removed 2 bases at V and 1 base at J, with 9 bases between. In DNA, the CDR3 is TGTGCCAGCAGTTACCAGGCGGGGGCCAAAAACATTCAGTACTTC. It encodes CASSYQAGAKNIQYF.

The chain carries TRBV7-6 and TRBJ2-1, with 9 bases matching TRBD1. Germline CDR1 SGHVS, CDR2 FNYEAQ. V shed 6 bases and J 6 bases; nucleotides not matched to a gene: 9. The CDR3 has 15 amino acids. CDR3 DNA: TGTGCCAGCAGTTCTGGGACAGGGATACTCAATGAGCAGTTCTTC. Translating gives CASSSGTGILNEQFF.

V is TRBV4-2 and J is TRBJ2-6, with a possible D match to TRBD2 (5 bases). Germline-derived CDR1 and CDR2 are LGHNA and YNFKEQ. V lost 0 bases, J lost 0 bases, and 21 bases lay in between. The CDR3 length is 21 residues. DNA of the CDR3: TGTGCCAGCAGCCAAGAAATCGGTCAAGTAAAAGGACTCTCTGGGGCCAACGTCCTGACTTTC. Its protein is CASSQEIGQVKGLSGANVLTF.

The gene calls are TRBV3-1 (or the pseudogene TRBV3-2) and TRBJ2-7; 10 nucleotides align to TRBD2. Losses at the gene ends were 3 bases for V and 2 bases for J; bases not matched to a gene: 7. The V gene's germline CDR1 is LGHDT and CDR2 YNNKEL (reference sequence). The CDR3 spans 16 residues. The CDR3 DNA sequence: TGTGCCAGCAGCCAGCCCCTAGCGGGAGTAACCTACGAGCAGTACTTC. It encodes CASSQPLAGVTYEQYF.

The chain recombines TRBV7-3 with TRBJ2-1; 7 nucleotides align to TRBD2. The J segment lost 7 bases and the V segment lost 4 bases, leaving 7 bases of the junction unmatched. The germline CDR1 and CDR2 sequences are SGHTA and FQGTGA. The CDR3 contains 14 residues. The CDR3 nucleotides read TGTGCCAGCAGCTCCACCGGCGGGGGTAATGAGCAGTTCTTC. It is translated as CASSSTGGGNEQFF.

CDR3: CASSGSPTDTQYF. CDR3 DNA: TGTGCCAGTAGCGGGAGTCCGACAGATACGCAGTATTTT. The V gene is TRBV19, the J gene TRBJ2-3; maybe TRBD2 (6 bases). V lost 6 bases, J lost 3 bases, and 10 bases lay in between. This CDR3 is built from 13 residues. The germline V gene encodes CDR1 LNHDA and CDR2 SQIVND (reference sequence).

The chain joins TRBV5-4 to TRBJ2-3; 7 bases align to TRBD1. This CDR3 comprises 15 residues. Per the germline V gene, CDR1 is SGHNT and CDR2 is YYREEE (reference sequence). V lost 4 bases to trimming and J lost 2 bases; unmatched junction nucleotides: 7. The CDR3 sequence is CASSPTGTDTDTQYF. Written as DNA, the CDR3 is TGTGCCAGCAGCCCGACCGGGACAGACACAGATACGCAGTATTTT.

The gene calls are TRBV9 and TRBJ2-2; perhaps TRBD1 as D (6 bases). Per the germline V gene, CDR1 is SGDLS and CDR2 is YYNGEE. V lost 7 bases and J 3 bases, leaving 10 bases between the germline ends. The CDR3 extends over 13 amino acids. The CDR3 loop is CASGHRDTGELFF. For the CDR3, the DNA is TGTGCCAGCGGACACAGGGACACCGGGGAGCTGTTTTTT.

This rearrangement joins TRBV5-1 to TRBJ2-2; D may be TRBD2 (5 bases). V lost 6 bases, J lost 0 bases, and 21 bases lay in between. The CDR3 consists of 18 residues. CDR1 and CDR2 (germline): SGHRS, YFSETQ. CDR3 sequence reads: CASTPGILIYANTGELFF. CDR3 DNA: TGCGCCAGCACCCCCGGGATCTTGATATACGCGAACACCGGGGAGCTGTTTTTT.

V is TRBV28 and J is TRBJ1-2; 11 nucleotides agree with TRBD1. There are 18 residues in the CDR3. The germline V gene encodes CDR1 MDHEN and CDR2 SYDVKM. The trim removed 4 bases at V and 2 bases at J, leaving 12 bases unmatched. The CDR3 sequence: CASSSPGQGGTTNYGYTF. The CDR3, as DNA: TGTGCCAGCAGTTCACCGGGACAGGGGGGGACAACCAACTATGGCTACACCTTC.

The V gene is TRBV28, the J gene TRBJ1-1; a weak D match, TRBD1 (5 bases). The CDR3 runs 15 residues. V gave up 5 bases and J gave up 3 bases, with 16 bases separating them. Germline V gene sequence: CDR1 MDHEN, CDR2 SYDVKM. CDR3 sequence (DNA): TGTGCCAGCAGTACCTCCTCAGCAGGGTACACTGAAGCTTTCTTT. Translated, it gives CASSTSSAGYTEAFF.

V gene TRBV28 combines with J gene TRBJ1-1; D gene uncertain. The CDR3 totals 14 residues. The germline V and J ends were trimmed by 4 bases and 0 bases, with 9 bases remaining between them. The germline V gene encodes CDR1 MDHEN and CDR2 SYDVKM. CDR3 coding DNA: TGTGCCAGCAGTTACGGGATGGTGAACACTGAAGCTTTCTTT. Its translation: CASSYGMVNTEAFF.

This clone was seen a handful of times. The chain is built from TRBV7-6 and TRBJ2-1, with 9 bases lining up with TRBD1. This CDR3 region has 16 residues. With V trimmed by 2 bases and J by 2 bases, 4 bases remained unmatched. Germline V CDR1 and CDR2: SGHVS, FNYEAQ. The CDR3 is CASSLLQGAPYNEQFF. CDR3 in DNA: TGTGCCAGCAGCTTACTACAGGGGGCACCCTACAATGAGCAGTTCTTC.